The 25 T cell receptor beta chains given below trace back to one sample, sequenced in a study of blood T cell repertoires in COVID-19. TCRdb keeps only in-frame clones here, not all; method: immunoSEQ multiplex PCR. The sample has about 280,000 clones, about 89% seen once. Sequencing was done on a sample of peripheral blood. These TCRs come from a woman between 35 and 50 years old who had recovered from COVID-19.

The chain links TRBV5-4 to TRBJ1-1; D remains ambiguous. The CDR3 consists of 14 residues. The ends were cut back, 0 bases at V and 1 base at J, with 7 bases in the middle. Per the germline V gene, CDR1 is SGHNT and CDR2 is YYREEE (reference sequence). The CDR3 reads CASSLGPENTEAFF. The CDR3 nucleotides read TGTGCCAGCAGCTTGGGCCCAGAGAACACTGAAGCTTTCTTT.

This clone was seen once. The chain has TRBV5-4 and TRBJ2-3, with 9 nucleotides matching TRBD2. Looked up from germline, CDR1 is SGHNT and CDR2 is YYREEE (reference sequence). The ends lost 4 bases at V and 0 bases at J; junction bases unmatched: 12. This CDR3 has 18 amino acids. CDR3 in DNA: TGTGCCAGCAGCAGAGAACCGACTAGCGGATATAGCACAGATACGCAGTATTTT. Its protein is CASSREPTSGYSTDTQYF.

This chain connects TRBV10-3 to TRBJ2-7, with 7 bases lining up with TRBD2. The CDR3 is 12 residues long. Germline CDR1 ENHRY, CDR2 SYGVKD. V trimming: 10 bases; J trimming: 5 bases; junction bases outside the gene matches: 8. The CDR3 reads CATGLERDEQYF. DNA of the CDR3: TGTGCCACCGGACTAGAGCGGGACGAGCAGTACTTC.

The rearrangement links TRBV30 to TRBJ2-2; a possible D gene is TRBD1 (6 bases). Germline lookup yields CDR1 GTSNPN and CDR2 SVGIG (reference sequence). The CDR3 is 14 amino acids. Between the trimmed V and J ends, which lost 3 bases and 5 bases, there was a span of 13 bases. CDR3 sequence (DNA): TGTGCCTGGAGCGGACAGATCCAGACCGGGGAGCTGTTTTTT. Amino acids: CAWSGQIQTGELFF.

V usage is TRBV6-2 or TRBV6-3 and J usage is TRBJ2-1, with 10 bases fitting TRBD2. Germline-derived CDR1 and CDR2 are MNHEY and SVGEGT. The CDR3 runs to 15 residues. V lost 5 bases and J lost 4; bases outside the gene matches: 5. The CDR3 sequence is CASSRRTSGYNEQFF. CDR3 DNA sequence: TGTGCCAGCAGTCGTAGGACTAGCGGATACAATGAGCAGTTCTTC.

This chain links TRBV10-2 with TRBJ2-5, with TRBD1 matching over 8 bases. Losses at the gene ends were 4 bases for V and 3 bases for J; bases not matched to a gene: 19. The CDR3 consists of 19 residues. Germline assignment: CDR1 WSHSY and CDR2 SAAADI. CDR3 in DNA: TGCGCCAGCAGTGCGGGACAGGCCTTCCTCGGACCCGACAAAGAGACCCAGTACTTC. Its protein product is CASSAGQAFLGPDKETQYF.

The chain couples TRBV6-2 or TRBV6-3 to TRBJ1-5; TRBD1 might be the D (6 bases). Germline CDR1 MNHEY, CDR2 SVGEGT. The V and J ends lost 5 bases and 4 bases respectively, with 12 bases between them. The CDR3 totals 14 residues. CDR3 coding DNA: TGTGCCAGCAGTAAAAACAGGGATAATCAGCCCCAGCATTTT. This encodes CASSKNRDNQPQHF.

The chain is built from TRBV18 and TRBJ1-6; TRBD1 agrees at 7 bases. With 2 bases clipped from V and 7 bases from J, the junction kept 5 bases outside the gene matches. Germline CDR1 KGHSH, CDR2 LQKENI. The CDR3 has 15 residues. CDR3 region: CASSPRDSLNSPLHF. Here the CDR3 DNA reads TGTGCCAGCTCACCAAGGGACAGCCTGAATTCACCCCTCCACTTT.

This chain links TRBV12-3 or TRBV12-4 with TRBJ2-1; a weak D match, TRBD2 (6 bases). CDR3 length equals 13 residues. V was shortened by 2 bases and J by 9 bases, with 11 bases between the two germline ends. CDR3: CASSLFWEVEQFF. The CDR3, as DNA: TGTGCCAGCAGTTTATTCTGGGAGGTTGAGCAGTTCTTC.

The chain has TRBV6-6 and TRBJ2-7; tentative D call: TRBD2 (5 bases). This CDR3 region has 14 residues. Germline CDR1 and CDR2: MNHNY and SVGAGI (reference sequence). V lost 0 bases and J 5 bases, leaving 11 bases between the germline ends. This chain's CDR3 is CASSYSAGSNEQYF. The CDR3 coding sequence is TGTGCCAGCAGTTACTCTGCGGGTAGCAACGAGCAGTACTTC.

This clone came up a few times. The chain carries TRBV5-1 and TRBJ1-3; 7 bases match TRBD1. Germline CDR1 and CDR2: SGHRS and YFSETQ. The trim removed 4 bases at V and 0 bases at J, leaving 4 bases unmatched. The CDR3 runs to 15 residues. The CDR3 DNA reads as TGCGCCAGCAGCCCTGGGACAGACTCTGGAAACACCATATATTTT. Translated: CASSPGTDSGNTIYF.

The chain employs TRBV5-1 and TRBJ1-1; D unclear. The germline CDR1 and CDR2 sequences are SGHRS and YFSETQ. V lost 2 bases, J lost 0 bases, and 8 bases lay in between. The CDR3 loop spans 14 amino acids. The CDR3 loop reads CASSLNSMNTEAFF. Here the CDR3 DNA reads TGCGCCAGCAGCTTAAACAGCATGAACACTGAAGCTTTCTTT. Full variable domain (rest looked up from reference TRBV5-1 and TRBJ1-1): KAGVTQTPRYLIKTRGQQVTLSCSPISGHRSVSWYQQTPGQGLQFLFEYFSETQRNKGNFPGRFSGRQFSNSRSEMNVSTLELGDSALYLCASSLNSMNTEAFFGQGTRLTVV.

The gene calls are TRBV2 and TRBJ2-7, with D possibly being TRBD1 (6 bases). This CDR3 has 13 residues. V lost 7 bases to trimming and J lost 1 base, with 11 bases between them. Germline CDR1 is SNHLY and CDR2 is FYNNEI. CDR3: CASNEQGSYEQYF. The CDR3 DNA is TGTGCCAGCAACGAACAGGGATCCTACGAGCAGTACTTC.

This chain links TRBV4-1 with TRBJ1-6; TRBD1 matches 10 bases. Germline loops: CDR1 MGHRA, CDR2 YSYEKL. This CDR3 is 15 amino acids long. Unmatched junction bases numbered 2, after V lost 2 bases and J lost 7 bases. The CDR3 spells CASSQPTGGNSPLHF. The CDR3 DNA reads as TGCGCCAGCAGCCAACCGACAGGGGGCAATTCACCCCTCCACTTT.

The chain recombines TRBV2 with TRBJ1-1; 9 nucleotides align to TRBD1. The CDR3 loop spans 15 amino acids. Germline loops: CDR1 SNHLY, CDR2 FYNNEI. V lost 2 bases and J lost 6; bases outside the gene matches: 7. CDR3 sequence (DNA): TGTGCCAGCAGTGAATTCCCGGGACAGGGATCTGAAGCTTTCTTT. The encoded protein is CASSEFPGQGSEAFF.

This clone was observed once. The chain carries TRBV27 and TRBJ1-6; D may be TRBD1 (5 bases). V dropped 7 bases and J dropped 7 bases, with 17 bases sitting between them. Germline V lookup: CDR1 MNHEY, CDR2 SMNVEV (reference sequence). The CDR3 has 15 residues. CDR3 nucleotides: TGTGCCAGCACATTATCGACAGTTCAAAATTCACCCCTCCACTTT. The encoded protein is CASTLSTVQNSPLHF.

This rearrangement joins TRBV4-1 to TRBJ2-7; perhaps TRBD1 as D (6 bases). The CDR3 sequence is 19 residues long. The germline CDR1 and CDR2 sequences are MGHRA and YSYEKL. Trimming removed 4 bases at V and 5 bases at J, with 30 bases between. CDR3 DNA sequence: TGCGCCAGCAGCCCCCTGCGGACAGCAAAGCCTAGGGCGGACAACGAGCAGTACTTC. Its protein is CASSPLRTAKPRADNEQYF.

This sequence joins TRBV4-1 and TRBJ2-1, with TRBD2 identical over 7 bases. This CDR3 region has 15 residues. J was trimmed by 8 bases and V by 4 bases; bases with no gene match: 11. Germline assignment: CDR1 MGHRA and CDR2 YSYEKL. DNA of the CDR3: TGCGCCAGCAGCCGATATGGCGGGAGTTCCGATGAGCAGTTCTTC. Its translation is CASSRYGGSSDEQFF.

The chain combines TRBV28 with TRBJ1-2; D is undetermined. CDR3 length: 13 residues. The V gene's germline CDR1 is MDHEN and CDR2 SYDVKM. The germline V and J ends were trimmed by 2 bases and 7 bases, with 11 bases remaining between them. The chain's CDR3 is CASSLQVLPGYTF. The CDR3 nucleotides are TGTGCCAGCAGTTTACAGGTCCTTCCTGGCTACACCTTC.

V usage is TRBV3-1 (or the pseudogene TRBV3-2) and J usage is TRBJ1-1; the D gene is possibly TRBD1 (5 bases). The V and J ends lost 0 bases and 4 bases respectively, with 9 bases between them. This CDR3 has 14 amino acids. Germline assignment: CDR1 LGHDT and CDR2 YNNKEL (reference sequence). This CDR3 is CASSQDREGTEAFF. The CDR3 nucleotides read TGTGCCAGCAGCCAAGACAGGGAGGGCACTGAAGCTTTCTTT.

The chain joins TRBV19 to TRBJ2-7; D is possibly TRBD1 (5 bases). V was pared by 4 bases and J by 6 bases, with 16 bases between. The CDR3 has 14 residues. Per germline, CDR1 LNHDA and CDR2 SQIVND (reference sequence). CDR3 nucleotide sequence: TGTGCCAGTAGTAAACAGGCGGCGACGGGCGAGCAGTACTTC. Translation: CASSKQAATGEQYF.

This chain joins TRBV5-1 and TRBJ1-1; 9 positions agree with TRBD1. CDR1 is SGHRS and CDR2 is YFSETQ in the germline V gene. CDR3 size: 15 residues. With 4 bases clipped from V and 6 bases from J, the junction kept 10 bases outside the gene matches. The CDR3 here is CASSPGQGLSPEAFF. DNA for the CDR3: TGCGCCAGCAGCCCTGGACAGGGGTTGTCCCCTGAAGCTTTCTTT.

The chain recombines TRBV27 with TRBJ1-6, with TRBD1 identical over 11 bases. V lost 0 bases and J lost 9; bases outside the gene matches: 4. Germline assignment: CDR1 MNHEY and CDR2 SMNVEV (reference sequence). CDR3 size: 16 residues. The CDR3 sequence: CASSLSRTGGASPLHF. CDR3 in DNA: TGTGCCAGCAGTTTATCCCGGACAGGGGGCGCTTCACCCCTCCACTTT.

This clone has a handful of counts. This chain connects TRBV3-1 (or the pseudogene TRBV3-2) to TRBJ2-1; D gene uncertain. This CDR3 has 14 residues. Germline V gives CDR1 LGHDT, CDR2 YNNKEL (reference sequence). The V end lost 0 bases, the J end lost 4 bases, and 7 bases lay between the germline ends. CDR3 region: CASSQEGFYNEQFF. DNA for the CDR3: TGTGCCAGCAGCCAAGAGGGCTTTTACAATGAGCAGTTCTTC.

The chain has TRBV29-1 and TRBJ1-2; 8 nucleotides agree with TRBD1. J gave up 4 bases and V 5 bases, and 3 bases lay outside the gene matches. CDR3 size: 12 residues. Germline CDR1 reads SQVTM; CDR2 reads ANQGSEA. CDR3 sequence (DNA): TGCAGCGTTTGGACAGGGATCTATGGCTACACCTTC. It is translated as CSVWTGIYGYTF.